Included here is one T cell receptor (beta chain) sequence, with context. Antigen specificity is unknown. The CDR3 has 15 residues. Trimming took 5 bases from V and 0 from J; bases not matched to a gene: 4. The RNA, roughly 0.45 to 1 ug, was put through reverse transcription using random hexamers. The TCR beta CDR3 was amplified by immunoSEQ multiplex PCR across 54 Vbeta, 13 Jbeta. Using its own MiXCR run on the immunoSEQ multiplex PCR reads, TCRdb lists one record per CDR3 protein. The sample holds about 200,000 distinct CDR3 sequences, 85% to 95% seen once. These data are taken from a study of CD8 T cells in Susac syndrome. Study-wide points: It was acknowledged in the study that its TCR sequencing and HLA analysis involved a relatively small number of individuals.

CD8+ and CD4+ T cells from blood underwent TCR beta sequencing. Both CD4+ and CD8+ T cells were negatively isolated, and TEMRA cells underwent FACS enrichment. This receptor was obtained from a human donor in good health. The specimen sequenced was CD4+ T cells from PBMCs. V is TRBV12-3 or TRBV12-4 and J is TRBJ1-5, with TRBD1 matching 7 bases. Here the CDR3 reads CASSSTGVSNQPQHF. The DNA for the CDR3 is TGTGCCAGCAGTAGCACAGGGGTTAGCAATCAGCCCCAGCATTTT.